This TCR beta chain was obtained from a study of response to subunit inactivated influenza vaccine. Findings and caveats of the study: There was a suggestion from the authors that each seasonal influenza vaccination recruits few new T cells.

MiXCR, run by TCRdb on the RT-PCR reads, gives a single entry per CDR3 protein. The sample has over 400,000 distinct CDR3 sequences; 10% to 15% are singletons. This clonotype was seen repeatedly, ten times or more. Its antigen remains unknown. The sample consisted of PBMCs from blood, taken about 40 days after vaccination. The source of this sequence is a man in his forties or fifties who received an inactivated influenza vaccine.

This CDR3 is CASSWTQGANYGYTF. Written as DNA, the CDR3 is TGCGCCAGCAGCTGGACGCAGGGGGCTAACTATGGCTACACCTTC. The chain joins TRBV5-1 to TRBJ1-2; 7 bases map to TRBD1. CDR1 SGHRS and CDR2 YFSETQ come from the germline V gene. V was clipped by 3 bases and J by 0 bases; unmatched bases: 5. The CDR3 has 15 amino acids.